What follows are 28 T cell receptor beta chains derived from one specimen sequenced in a study of shared clonotypes between healthy human individuals. This table comes from immunoSEQ multiplex PCR, and its TCRdb copy is limited to in-frame clones, with some not included. The repertoire holds about 1.5 million clones, with roughly 96% as singletons. The sample comprised naive CD4+ T cells sorted from blood. Subset given: CD45RA+ positively selected. Receptors originate from a man aged 25 to 40 in good health.

The chain employs TRBV30 and TRBJ2-1, with a weak D call TRBD2 (5 bases). V lost 0 bases to trimming and J lost 3 bases, with 12 bases between them. The CDR3 sequence is 15 residues long. CDR1 is GTSNPN and CDR2 is SVGIG in the germline V gene (reference sequence). The CDR3 nucleotides are TGTGCCTGGAGTGTCGGGGTATTAGGCTACAATGAGCAGTTCTTC. Its translation: CAWSVGVLGYNEQFF.

The genes are TRBV28 and TRBJ1-1; TRBD1 matches 7 bases. The CDR3 consists of 15 residues. Germline V gene data show CDR1 as MDHEN and CDR2 as SYDVKM. V gave up 7 bases and J gave up 1 base; unmatched junction bases: 9. The CDR3 is CASTIYGTANTEAFF. The CDR3 DNA is TGTGCCAGCACTATATACGGGACAGCGAACACTGAAGCTTTCTTT.

The genes are TRBV7-6 and TRBJ2-1, with D perhaps matching TRBD2 (5 bases). The V end was cut by 1 base, the J end by 3 bases, with 13 bases between. The CDR3 extends over 16 amino acids. Per the germline V gene, CDR1 is SGHVS and CDR2 is FNYEAQ. Here the CDR3 DNA reads TGTGCCAGCAGCTTAGTGGCGGGCCCTCTCTACAATGAGCAGTTCTTC. Translation gives CASSLVAGPLYNEQFF. The variable domain in full, with the rest retrieved from reference TRBV7-6 and TRBJ2-1, is GAGVSQSPRYKVTKRGQDVALRCDPISGHVSLYWYRQALGQGPEFLTYFNYEAQQDKSGLPNDRFSAERPEGSISTLTIQRTEQRDSAMYRCASSLVAGPLYNEQFFGPGTRLTVL.

This clone was detected once. The J gene is TRBJ2-2, the V gene TRBV5-1, with D unclear. Germline loops: CDR1 SGHRS, CDR2 YFSETQ. V was shortened by 4 bases and J by 2 bases, with 6 bases between the two germline ends. This CDR3 has 13 residues. Here the CDR3 DNA reads TGCGCCAGCAGCCACGACAACACCGGGGAGCTGTTTTTT. The encoded protein is CASSHDNTGELFF.

With respect to this clone: This specimen includes other DNA sequences encoding the same CDR3. The J gene is TRBJ2-7, the V gene TRBV5-1, with D unclear. CDR1 SGHRS and CDR2 YFSETQ come from the germline V gene. The CDR3 totals 13 residues. Trimming left V 0 bases short and J 2 bases short, with 6 bases between. DNA of the CDR3: TGCGCCAGCAGCTTGGCCAGCCCCTACGAGCAGTACTTC. As protein: CASSLASPYEQYF. The full variable domain, its missing parts supplied by reference TRBV5-1 and TRBJ2-7, is KAGVTQTPRYLIKTRGQQVTLSCSPISGHRSVSWYQQTPGQGLQFLFEYFSETQRNKGNFPGRFSGRQFSNSRSEMNVSTLELGDSALYLCASSLASPYEQYFGPGTRLTVT.

Note on this clone: Other DNA variants within this sample encode the same CDR3. V is TRBV5-5 and J is TRBJ2-1; 8 bases map to TRBD2. Germline lookup yields CDR1 SGHKS and CDR2 YYEKEE (reference sequence). The CDR3 spans 16 residues. Germline trimming cut 0 bases from V and 0 bases from J; bases unmatched to any gene: 2. The CDR3 here is CASSLGGGSSYNEQFF. The CDR3 nucleotides read TGTGCCAGCAGCTTGGGCGGGGGGAGCTCCTACAATGAGCAGTTCTTC.

The rearrangement uses TRBV6-5 and TRBJ1-1, with TRBD1 identical over 7 bases. Germline trimming cut 2 bases from V and 2 bases from J; bases unmatched to any gene: 5. The CDR3 sequence is 15 residues long. The V gene's germline CDR1 is MNHEY and CDR2 SVGAGI. Written as DNA, the CDR3 is TGTGCCAGCAGTTACCGGGCAGGGGGTAACACTGAAGCTTTCTTT. Its translation is CASSYRAGGNTEAFF.

The V call is TRBV5-1, the J call TRBJ2-3, with 10 bases aligning to TRBD1. Germline CDR1 is SGHRS and CDR2 is YFSETQ. The CDR3 loop spans 15 amino acids. V was pared by 4 bases and J by 5 bases, with 7 bases of the junction left unmatched. The DNA of the CDR3 is TGCGCCAGCAGCCCTGGACAGGGGGAACGAGATACGCAGTATTTT. Protein product: CASSPGQGERDTQYF. Full variable domain (outside the CDR3, taken from reference TRBV5-1 and TRBJ2-3): KAGVTQTPRYLIKTRGQQVTLSCSPISGHRSVSWYQQTPGQGLQFLFEYFSETQRNKGNFPGRFSGRQFSNSRSEMNVSTLELGDSALYLCASSPGQGERDTQYFGPGTRLTVL.

The J gene is TRBJ2-7, the V gene TRBV10-1; 9 nucleotides match TRBD1. Germline V CDR1 and CDR2: WNHNN, SYGVQD (reference sequence). V lost 2 bases and J lost 2; bases outside the gene matches: 4. The CDR3 length is 15 residues. The CDR3 sequence: CASSEGQGLAYEQYF. CDR3 DNA sequence: TGCGCCAGCAGTGAGGGACAGGGGTTGGCCTACGAGCAGTACTTC.

The chain carries TRBV7-9 and TRBJ2-5; 11 nucleotides line up with TRBD1. The germline V gene has CDR1 SEHNR and CDR2 FQNEAQ (reference sequence). This CDR3 is built from 15 residues. J gave up 4 bases and V 5 bases, and 6 bases lay outside the gene matches. In DNA form, the CDR3 reads TGTGCCAGCAGCGCACCGGGACAGGGGGTAGAGACCCAGTACTTC. Protein: CASSAPGQGVETQYF.

This chain links TRBV4-3 with TRBJ2-7; D possibly corresponds to TRBD2 (6 bases). V lost 1 base to trimming and J lost 4 bases, with 17 bases between them. CDR3 size: 16 residues. Germline values: CDR1 LGHNA, CDR2 YSLEER. The CDR3 spells CASSQVVAGLPYEQYF. Written as DNA, the CDR3 is TGCGCCAGCAGCCAAGTGGTCGCGGGGTTACCTTACGAGCAGTACTTC.

The chain combines TRBV25-1 with TRBJ1-2; a possible D gene is TRBD1 (6 bases). CDR1 is MGHDK and CDR2 is SYGVNS in the germline V gene. The CDR3 runs 15 residues. The V and J ends lost 1 base and 2 bases respectively, with 11 bases between them. The CDR3 loop is CASSEFAGGNYGYTF. The CDR3 coding sequence is TGTGCCAGCAGTGAATTCGCCGGGGGCAACTATGGCTACACCTTC.

The chain links TRBV21-1 to TRBJ2-5; the D segment call TRBD1 is taken from the table without a DNA check. TRBV21-1 is a pseudogene locus. This CDR3 is built from 15 residues. CDR3 nucleotides: TGTGCCAGCAGCGCCGACAGGGGTGACCAAGAGACCCAGTACTTC. It encodes CASSADRGDQETQYF.

This chain connects TRBV28 to TRBJ1-5; tentatively, D is TRBD1 (5 bases). Trimming cost V 7 bases and J 1 base, with 17 bases left between them. Germline V gene lookup returns CDR1 MDHEN and CDR2 SYDVKM. The CDR3 spans 16 residues. This chain's CDR3 is CASIFSPGRSNQPQHF. The CDR3 coding sequence is TGTGCCAGCATCTTCAGTCCGGGACGGAGCAATCAGCCCCAGCATTTT.

On this clone itself: This sample also contains other DNA sequences that code for the same CDR3. This chain connects TRBV6-6 to TRBJ2-7, with D unresolved. CDR3 size: 12 residues. Trimming cost V 2 bases and J 2 bases, with 4 bases left between them. Germline CDR1 is MNHNY and CDR2 is SVGAGI (reference sequence). CDR3 region: CASSYSTYEQYF. The CDR3 region has the DNA TGTGCCAGCAGTTACAGTACCTACGAGCAGTACTTC.

The chain carries TRBV11-3 and TRBJ2-7; D not certain. In germline, CDR1 is SGHNT, CDR2 YENEEA. The CDR3 has 13 amino acids. The ends were cut back, 4 bases at V and 5 bases at J, with 12 bases in the middle. The CDR3 protein is CASSSQPYDEQYF. CDR3 in DNA: TGTGCCAGCAGCTCCCAGCCTTATGACGAGCAGTACTTC.

This chain joins TRBV10-3 and TRBJ1-1; D gene uncertain. Trimming took off 0 bases at V and 0 bases at J, with 5 bases between the two ends. This CDR3 region has 14 residues. CDR1 is ENHRY, CDR2 SYGVKD, per germline. CDR3 loop: CAISESSLNTEAFF. The CDR3 nucleotides are TGTGCCATCAGTGAGTCGTCGTTGAACACTGAAGCTTTCTTT.

CDR3 nucleotide sequence: TGTGCCAGCAGCCCCGAGGTATGGGGGCGCGCCTCCGCCGGGGAGCTGTTTTTT. Its protein is CASSPEVWGRASAGELFF. The V and J genes are TRBV13 and TRBJ2-2, with a tentative D call TRBD1 (6 bases). The length of the CDR3 is 18 residues. Germline lookup yields CDR1 PRHDT and CDR2 FYEKMQ (reference sequence). V was clipped by 5 bases and J by 6 bases, with 25 bases between them.

This chain connects TRBV28 to TRBJ2-7; TRBD2 aligns across 8 bases. CDR3 length: 15 amino acids. Germline CDR1 is MDHEN and CDR2 is SYDVKM. The junction had 11 bases not matched to a gene; V was cut back by 7 bases and J by 3 bases. The CDR3 nucleotides read TGTGCCAGCACCCCCCCGGGACTAGGAGTCTACGAGCAGTACTTC. Its protein product is CASTPPGLGVYEQYF.

The chain employs TRBV5-4 and TRBJ2-5; 8 bases map to TRBD1. The length of the CDR3 is 16 residues. The V segment lost 2 bases and the J segment 0 bases; nucleotides outside the gene matches: 6. In germline, CDR1 is SGHNT, CDR2 YYREEE (reference sequence). For the CDR3, the DNA is TGTGCCAGCAGCTTAGGACAGGGAGTCTACCAAGAGACCCAGTACTTC. This translates into CASSLGQGVYQETQYF.

J is TRBJ2-5 and V is TRBV10-3; D uncertain. Germline V lookup: CDR1 ENHRY, CDR2 SYGVKD. The CDR3 contains 12 residues. The ends were cut back, 8 bases at V and 7 bases at J, with 14 bases in the middle. This chain's CDR3 is CAIGLQSGTQYF. The CDR3 DNA reads TGTGCCATCGGGCTTCAGAGTGGGACCCAGTACTTC.

The chain combines TRBV19 with TRBJ1-1; D is uncertain. This CDR3 is 13 amino acids long. Germline-derived CDR1 and CDR2 are LNHDA and SQIVND (reference sequence). Trimming removed 1 base at V and 1 base at J, with 4 bases between. This chain's CDR3 is CASSIASNTEAFF. As DNA, the CDR3 is TGTGCCAGTAGTATAGCTTCGAACACTGAAGCTTTCTTT.

The chain links TRBV18 to TRBJ2-7; 7 nucleotides align to TRBD1. The V segment lost 6 bases and the J segment 3 bases; nucleotides outside the gene matches: 14. Germline CDR1 reads KGHSH; CDR2 reads LQKENI. There are 16 residues in the CDR3. In DNA, the CDR3 is TGTGCCAGCTCCATTTTAACCGGGACAGACATCTACGAGCAGTACTTC. Protein sequence: CASSILTGTDIYEQYF. Complete variable domain (other parts from reference TRBV18 and TRBJ2-7): NAGVMQNPRHLVRRRGQEARLRCSPMKGHSHVYWYRQLPEEGLKFMVYLQKENIIDESGMPKERFSAEFPKEGPSILRIQQVVRGDSAAYFCASSILTGTDIYEQYFGPGTRLTVT.

The chain links TRBV7-9 to TRBJ2-7; D unresolved. Germline V gene lookup returns CDR1 SEHNR and CDR2 FQNEAQ (reference sequence). The V and J ends lost 5 bases and 2 bases respectively, with 22 bases between them. The CDR3 runs 17 residues. Written as DNA, the CDR3 is TGTGCCAGCAGCCCAACACCCACGACGGGCCGCGCCTACGAGCAGTACTTC. Its protein is CASSPTPTTGRAYEQYF.

The chain has TRBV6-1 and TRBJ1-2; TRBD1 might be the D (5 bases). V lost 3 bases and J lost 8, with 22 bases in between. CDR1 and CDR2 from the germline V gene are MNHNS and SASEGT. The CDR3 covers 16 residues. The chain's CDR3 is CASSDPGTSRRGGYTF. The CDR3, as DNA: TGTGCCAGCAGTGACCCAGGGACGTCCAGACGGGGAGGCTACACCTTC.

This chain links TRBV29-1 with TRBJ2-3; 11 nucleotides agree with TRBD2. Losses at the gene ends were 6 bases for V and 1 base for J; bases not matched to a gene: 6. Germline lookup yields CDR1 SQVTM and CDR2 ANQGSEA. The CDR3 is made up of 15 amino acids. This CDR3 reads CSVDQLAGGTDTQYF. The CDR3 DNA follows: TGCAGCGTCGACCAACTAGCGGGGGGCACAGATACGCAGTATTTT.

The rearrangement links TRBV9 to TRBJ2-4, with D tentatively TRBD2 (5 bases). The CDR3 is 15 residues long. V was pared by 3 bases and J by 0 bases, with 10 bases between. CDR1 and CDR2 (germline): SGDLS, YYNGEE. The CDR3 loop reads CASSAGRGAKNIQYF. CDR3 sequence (DNA): TGTGCCAGCAGCGCTGGTCGGGGAGCCAAAAACATTCAGTACTTC. Full variable domain (outside the CDR3, taken from reference TRBV9 and TRBJ2-4): DSGVTQTPKHLITATGQRVTLRCSPRSGDLSVYWYQQSLDQGLQFLIQYYNGEERAKGNILERFSAQQFPDLHSELNLSSLELGDSALYFCASSAGRGAKNIQYFGAGTRLSVL.

The CDR3 spells CASSSRGGLAGQETQYF. CDR3 sequence (DNA): TGTGCCAGCAGCTCTAGGGGGGGACTAGCGGGACAAGAGACCCAGTACTTC. The chain carries TRBV9 and TRBJ2-5; 13 bases are a match to TRBD2. Trimming took 4 bases from V and 2 from J; bases not matched to a gene: 8. The V gene's germline CDR1 is SGDLS and CDR2 YYNGEE. This CDR3 is built from 17 residues.